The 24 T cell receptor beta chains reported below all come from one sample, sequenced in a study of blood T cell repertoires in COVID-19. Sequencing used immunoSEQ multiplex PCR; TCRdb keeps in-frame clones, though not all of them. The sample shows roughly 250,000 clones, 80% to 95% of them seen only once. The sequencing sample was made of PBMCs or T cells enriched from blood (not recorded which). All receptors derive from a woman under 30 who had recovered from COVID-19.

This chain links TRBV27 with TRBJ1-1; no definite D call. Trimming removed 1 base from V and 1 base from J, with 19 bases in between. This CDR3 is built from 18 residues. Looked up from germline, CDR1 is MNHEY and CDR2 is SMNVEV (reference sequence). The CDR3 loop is CASSLFSHWERRNTEAFF. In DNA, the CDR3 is TGTGCCAGCAGTTTATTCAGTCACTGGGAGCGACGGAACACTGAAGCTTTCTTT.

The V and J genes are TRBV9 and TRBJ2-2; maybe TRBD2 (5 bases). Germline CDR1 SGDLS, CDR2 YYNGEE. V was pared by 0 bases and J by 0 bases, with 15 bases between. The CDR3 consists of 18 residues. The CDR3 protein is CASSVEGGMTPNTGELFF. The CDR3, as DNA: TGTGCCAGCAGCGTAGAAGGAGGAATGACCCCGAACACCGGGGAGCTGTTTTTT.

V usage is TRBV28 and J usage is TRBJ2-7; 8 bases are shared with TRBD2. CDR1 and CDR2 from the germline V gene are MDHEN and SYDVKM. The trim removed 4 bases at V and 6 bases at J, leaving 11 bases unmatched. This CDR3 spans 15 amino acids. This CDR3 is CASSSSGTSSLEQYF. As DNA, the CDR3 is TGTGCCAGCAGTTCTTCCGGGACTAGTAGTCTCGAGCAGTACTTC.

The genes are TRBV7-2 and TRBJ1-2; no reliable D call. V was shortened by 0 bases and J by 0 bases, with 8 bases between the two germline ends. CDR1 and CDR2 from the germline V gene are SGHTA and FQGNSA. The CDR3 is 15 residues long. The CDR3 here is CASSLAAISNYGYTF. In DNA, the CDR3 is TGTGCCAGCAGCTTAGCGGCAATATCTAACTATGGCTACACCTTC.

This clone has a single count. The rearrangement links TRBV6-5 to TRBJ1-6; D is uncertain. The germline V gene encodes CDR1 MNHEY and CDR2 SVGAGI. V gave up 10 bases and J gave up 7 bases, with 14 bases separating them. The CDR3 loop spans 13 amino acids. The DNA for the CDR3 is TGTGCCACCGGGTGGAATAAGAATTCACCCCTCCACTTT. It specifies CATGWNKNSPLHF.

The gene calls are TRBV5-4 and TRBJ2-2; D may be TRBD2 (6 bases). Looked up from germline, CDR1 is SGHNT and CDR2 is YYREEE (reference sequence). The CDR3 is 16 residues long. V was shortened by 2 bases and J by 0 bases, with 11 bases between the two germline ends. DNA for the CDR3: TGTGCCAGCAGCTTTAGGGAGGCGACGAACACCGGGGAGCTGTTTTTT. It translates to CASSFREATNTGELFF.

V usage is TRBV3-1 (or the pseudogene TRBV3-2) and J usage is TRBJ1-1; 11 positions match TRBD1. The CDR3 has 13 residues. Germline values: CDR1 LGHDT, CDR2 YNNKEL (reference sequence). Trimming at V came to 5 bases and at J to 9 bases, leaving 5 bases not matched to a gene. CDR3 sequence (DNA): TGTGCCAGCAGCGGCGGACAGGGGGCGAAAGCTTTCTTT. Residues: CASSGGQGAKAFF.

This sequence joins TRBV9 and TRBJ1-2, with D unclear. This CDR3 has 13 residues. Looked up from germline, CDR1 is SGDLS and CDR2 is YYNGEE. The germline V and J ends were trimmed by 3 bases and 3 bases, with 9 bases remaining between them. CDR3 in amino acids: CASSGAGDYGYTF. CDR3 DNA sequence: TGTGCCAGCAGCGGGGCAGGTGACTATGGCTACACCTTC.

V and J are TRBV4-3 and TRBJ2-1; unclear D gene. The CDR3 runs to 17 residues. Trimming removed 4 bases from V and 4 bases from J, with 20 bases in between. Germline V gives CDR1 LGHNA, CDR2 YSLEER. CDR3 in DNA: TGCGCCAGCAGCCCACTTAAAGAGATCGCACGATACAATGAGCAGTTCTTC. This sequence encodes CASSPLKEIARYNEQFF.

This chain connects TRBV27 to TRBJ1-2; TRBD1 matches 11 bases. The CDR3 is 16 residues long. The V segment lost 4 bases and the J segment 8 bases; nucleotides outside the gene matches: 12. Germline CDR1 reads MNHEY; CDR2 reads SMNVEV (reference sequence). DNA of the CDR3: TGTGCCAGCAGTTCCCAACACGCGGACAGGGGGCAAGGCTACACCTTC. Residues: CASSSQHADRGQGYTF.

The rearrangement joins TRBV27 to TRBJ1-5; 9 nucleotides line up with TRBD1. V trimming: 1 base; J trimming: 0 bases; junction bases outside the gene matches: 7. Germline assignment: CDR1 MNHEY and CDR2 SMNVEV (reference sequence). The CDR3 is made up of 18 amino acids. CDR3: CASSLWGQGRSSNQPQHF. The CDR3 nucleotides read TGTGCCAGCAGTTTATGGGGACAGGGCAGGAGTAGCAATCAGCCCCAGCATTTT.

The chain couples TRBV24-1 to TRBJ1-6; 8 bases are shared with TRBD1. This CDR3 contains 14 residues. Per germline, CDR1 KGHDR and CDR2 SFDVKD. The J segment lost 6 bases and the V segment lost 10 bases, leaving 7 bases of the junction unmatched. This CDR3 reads CATRGQGVNSPLHF. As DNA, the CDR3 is TGTGCCACTCGCGGACAGGGAGTTAATTCACCCCTCCACTTT.

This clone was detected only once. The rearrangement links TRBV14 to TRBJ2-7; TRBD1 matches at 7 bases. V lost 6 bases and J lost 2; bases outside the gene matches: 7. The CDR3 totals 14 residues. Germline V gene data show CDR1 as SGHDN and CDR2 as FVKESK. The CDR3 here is CASSLRTGAYEQYF. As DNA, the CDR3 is TGTGCCAGCAGTCTTAGGACAGGAGCCTACGAGCAGTACTTC.

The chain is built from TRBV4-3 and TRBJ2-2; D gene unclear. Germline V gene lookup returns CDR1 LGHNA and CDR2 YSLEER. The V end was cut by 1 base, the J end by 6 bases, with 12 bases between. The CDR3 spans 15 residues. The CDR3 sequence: CASSQVQLRSGELFF. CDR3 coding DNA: TGCGCCAGCAGCCAAGTTCAGCTGCGGTCCGGGGAGCTGTTTTTT.

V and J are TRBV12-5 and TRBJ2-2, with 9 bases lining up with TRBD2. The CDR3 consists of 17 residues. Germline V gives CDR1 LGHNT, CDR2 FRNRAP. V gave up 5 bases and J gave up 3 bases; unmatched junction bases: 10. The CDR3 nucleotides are TGTGCTAGTGGTCCAGCGGGGGGAAGCGGTTACACCGGGGAGCTGTTTTTT. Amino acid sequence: CASGPAGGSGYTGELFF.

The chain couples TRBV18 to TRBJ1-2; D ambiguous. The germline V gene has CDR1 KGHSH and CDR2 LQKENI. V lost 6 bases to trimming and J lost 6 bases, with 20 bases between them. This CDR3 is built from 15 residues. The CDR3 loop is CASSPRRETLDGYTF. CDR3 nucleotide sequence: TGTGCCAGCTCTCCCCGGAGGGAAACGTTGGATGGCTACACCTTC. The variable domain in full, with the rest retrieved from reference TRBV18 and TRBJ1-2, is NAGVMQNPRHLVRRRGQEARLRCSPMKGHSHVYWYRQLPEEGLKFMVYLQKENIIDESGMPKERFSAEFPKEGPSILRIQQVVRGDSAAYFCASSPRRETLDGYTFGSGTRLTVV.

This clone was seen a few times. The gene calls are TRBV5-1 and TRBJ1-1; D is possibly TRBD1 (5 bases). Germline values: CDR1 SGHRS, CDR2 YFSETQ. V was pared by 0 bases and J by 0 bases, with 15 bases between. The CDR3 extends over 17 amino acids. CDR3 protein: CASSLAGDLGLNTEAFF. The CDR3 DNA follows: TGCGCCAGCAGCTTGGCGGGGGACCTTGGGTTGAACACTGAAGCTTTCTTT.

The chain's CDR3 is CASSLAQAIPQYF. CDR3 nucleotides: TGTGCCAGCAGCTTAGCTCAGGCGATACCCCAGTACTTC. This chain joins TRBV7-9 and TRBJ2-5; the D is unclear. The CDR3 runs to 13 residues. Trimming cost V 0 bases and J 9 bases, with 11 bases left between them. Germline CDR1 and CDR2: SEHNR and FQNEAQ (reference sequence).

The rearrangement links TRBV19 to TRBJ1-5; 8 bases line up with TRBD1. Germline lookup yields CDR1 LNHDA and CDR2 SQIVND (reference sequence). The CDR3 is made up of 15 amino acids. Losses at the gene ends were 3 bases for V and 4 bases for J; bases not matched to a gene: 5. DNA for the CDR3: TGTGCCAGTAGTATCGGGTGGGACAGGAATCAGCCCCAGCATTTT. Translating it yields CASSIGWDRNQPQHF.

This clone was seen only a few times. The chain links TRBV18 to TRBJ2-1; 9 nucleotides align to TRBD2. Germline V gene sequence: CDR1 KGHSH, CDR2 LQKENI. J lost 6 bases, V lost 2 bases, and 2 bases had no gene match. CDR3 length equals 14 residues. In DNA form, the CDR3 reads TGTGCCAGCTCACCAATTAGCGGGAGCAATGAGCAGTTCTTC. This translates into CASSPISGSNEQFF.

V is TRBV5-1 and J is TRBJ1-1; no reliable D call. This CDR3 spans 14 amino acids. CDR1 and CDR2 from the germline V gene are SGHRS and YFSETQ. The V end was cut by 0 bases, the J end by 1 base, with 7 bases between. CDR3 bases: TGCGCCAGCAGCTTGGATGTCAGGAACACTGAAGCTTTCTTT. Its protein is CASSLDVRNTEAFF.

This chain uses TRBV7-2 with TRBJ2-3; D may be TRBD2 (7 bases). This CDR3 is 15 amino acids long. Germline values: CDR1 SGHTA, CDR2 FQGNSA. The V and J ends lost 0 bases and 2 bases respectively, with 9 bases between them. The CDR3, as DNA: TGTGCCAGCAGCTTAGCCGGGGGGCCCACAGATACGCAGTATTTT. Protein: CASSLAGGPTDTQYF.

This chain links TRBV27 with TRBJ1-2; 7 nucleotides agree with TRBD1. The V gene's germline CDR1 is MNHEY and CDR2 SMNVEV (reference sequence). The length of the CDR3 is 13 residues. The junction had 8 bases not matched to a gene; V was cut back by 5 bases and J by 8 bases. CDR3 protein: CASSVHRGRGYTF. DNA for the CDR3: TGTGCCAGCAGTGTCCACAGGGGTCGGGGCTACACCTTC.

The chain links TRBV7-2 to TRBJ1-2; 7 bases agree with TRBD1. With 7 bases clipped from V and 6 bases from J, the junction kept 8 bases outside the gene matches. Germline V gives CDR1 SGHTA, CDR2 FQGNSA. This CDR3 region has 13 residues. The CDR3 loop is CASTRNRGDGYTF. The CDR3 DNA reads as TGTGCCAGCACCCGGAACAGGGGCGATGGCTACACCTTC.